This T cell receptor (beta chain) appears in the sequencing data of a study of blood T cell repertoires in COVID-19. Background on the study: Either two negative PCRs, clearance, or symptom resolution qualified Cohort 3 donors as recovered. Samples representing acute and convalescent COVID-19 were sourced from the United States, Italy and Spain.

Source study methods: The authors estimated nucleated cell counts from reference gene primer amplification. Generated by immunoSEQ multiplex PCR, the TCRdb table keeps only in-frame clones and is missing some. V and J calls and clone size come straight from that table; D and trimming were deduced from the DNA. Of roughly 210,000 clones in the sample, around 87% were seen once. Individuals aged about 18 to 90 years were recruited from roughly 22 US areas. Germline CDR1 and CDR2: SGHRS and YFSETQ. Trimming stripped 5 bases from V and 3 bases from J, with 6 bases between. CDR3 length equals 11 residues. The TCR originated in a man under 40 in a cohort exposed to, infected with or recovered from COVID-19 (not recorded which). Material for sequencing was PBMCs or T cells enriched from blood (not recorded which). This chain uses TRBV5-1 with TRBJ2-7; unclear D gene. DNA for the CDR3: TGCGCCAGCAGTTTAGACTACGAGCAGTACTTC. Protein product: CASSLDYEQYF.